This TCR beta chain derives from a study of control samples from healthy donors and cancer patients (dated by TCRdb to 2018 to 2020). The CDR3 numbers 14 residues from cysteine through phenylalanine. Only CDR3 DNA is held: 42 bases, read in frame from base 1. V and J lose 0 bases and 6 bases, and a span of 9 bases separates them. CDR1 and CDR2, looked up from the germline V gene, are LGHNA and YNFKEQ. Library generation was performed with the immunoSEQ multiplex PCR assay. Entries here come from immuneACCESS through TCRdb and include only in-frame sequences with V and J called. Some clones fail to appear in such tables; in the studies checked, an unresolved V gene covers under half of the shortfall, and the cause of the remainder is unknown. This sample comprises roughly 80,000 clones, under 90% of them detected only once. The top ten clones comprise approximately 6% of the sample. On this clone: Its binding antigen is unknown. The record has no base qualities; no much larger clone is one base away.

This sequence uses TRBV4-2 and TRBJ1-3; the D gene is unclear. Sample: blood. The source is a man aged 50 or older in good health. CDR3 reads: CASSQDGVENTIYF. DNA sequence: TGTGCCAGCAGCCAAGATGGGGTCGAAAACACCATATATTTT.